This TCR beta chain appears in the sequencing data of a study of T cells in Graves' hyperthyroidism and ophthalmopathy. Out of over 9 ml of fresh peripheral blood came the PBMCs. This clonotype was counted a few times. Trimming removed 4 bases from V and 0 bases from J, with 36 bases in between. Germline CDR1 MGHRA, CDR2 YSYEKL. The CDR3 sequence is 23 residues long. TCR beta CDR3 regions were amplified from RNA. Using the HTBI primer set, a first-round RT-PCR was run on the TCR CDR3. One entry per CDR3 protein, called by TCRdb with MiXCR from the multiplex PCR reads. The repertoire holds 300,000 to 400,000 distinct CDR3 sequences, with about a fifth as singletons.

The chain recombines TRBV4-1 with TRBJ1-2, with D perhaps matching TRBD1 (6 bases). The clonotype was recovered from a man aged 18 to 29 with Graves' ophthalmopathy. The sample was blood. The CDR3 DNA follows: TGCGCCAGCAGCCCCGGAAGGCGAGCCGGGACAATTTTTAGTATCGGAGCTAACTATGGCTACACCTTC. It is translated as CASSPGRRAGTIFSIGANYGYTF.